A selection of T cell receptor beta chains follows, all from one sample in a study of T cell repertoires in cytomegalovirus infection. TCRdb passed the reads through MiXCR, listing each CDR3 protein once. The profile covers about 530,000 distinct CDR3 sequences, with approximately 26% appearing a single time and 13% taken by the ten largest. The sequenced sample consisted of PBMCs. The receptors here all came from a human donor in good health (CMV status not recorded). Some clones in this sample may be carry-over from other donors' samples. Both conserved end residues are part of each CDR3. A D gene is named only where the DNA matches it firmly.

TRBD1 | TRBV5-6 | CASSEDRAYTGELFF
TRBD1 | TRBV7-2 | CASSFDGQAYKNIQYF
. | TRBV28 | CASVGPGTFYEQYF
TRBD1 | TRBV19 | CASSTGDRGVRGGAFF
TRBD1 | TRBV6-4 | CASSDSAGGPYNEQFF
TRBD2 | TRBV29-1 | CSVLGLAGVRGSYEQYF
TRBD1 | TRBV4-2 | CASSQVSGDSYGYTF
. | TRBV12-3/TRBV12-4 | CASSVLQGSGNTIYF
TRBD1 | TRBV20-1 | CSAGQGNEETQYF
TRBD1 | TRBV7-7 | CASSLRWDSTNTGELFF
TRBD1 | TRBV28 | CASRNRGLYGYTF
TRBD1 | TRBV11-1 | CASSLVGTGGYEQFF
. | TRBV6-4 | CASSLQGGIDYGYTF
TRBD1 | TRBV9 | CASSVGRGLADTQYF
TRBD2 | TRBV28 | CASSFRAGGPSYNEQFF
. | TRBV2 | CASSSFGYGYTF
. | TRBV6-8 | CASGRGDTQYF
TRBD1 | TRBV7-2 | CASSSLGQGVDEQFF
TRBD1 | TRBV20-1 | CSARDLPGRGKENYNEQFF
. | TRBV7-2 | CASSLAGGLVTEAFF
. | TRBV19 | CASSQHHPSVLETKNIQYF
. | TRBV7-6 | CASSLGIGGKLFF
TRBD1 | TRBV7-2 | CASSLGTGGGNTIYF
TRBD2 | TRBV27 | CASSLLISGRATDEQFF
TRBD1 | TRBV6-6 | CASSYTPGGTGLNQPQHF
. | TRBV30 | CAVAPRGTEAFF
. | TRBV25-1 | CASSAPPDRSNTGELFF
TRBD2 | TRBV4-3 | CASSHLLLGLAGDTQYF
. | TRBV7-9 | CASSFSSAGELFF
. | TRBV6-5 | CASSYSGNSGNTIYF
. | TRBV5-5 | CASSLVPEPSGQPQHF
TRBD2 | TRBV7-2 | CASRTSGQTQGTQYF
. | TRBV6-1 | CASTQGLEPQYF
. | TRBV6-2/TRBV6-3 | CASSYGGAGVGELFF
. | TRBV6-6 | CASTTIAQPDTQYF
. | TRBV12-3/TRBV12-4 | CASSLLGYGYTF
TRBD2 | TRBV10-3 | CAISDLAGSYEQYF
TRBD2 | TRBV12-5 | CASGLPISGRGADTQYF
. | TRBV29-1 | CSVEEGGPFTEAFF
TRBD2 | TRBV7-2 | CASSSPMRTSGTRIDTQYF
. | TRBV7-2 | CASSKAGDSQPQHF
. | TRBV7-2 | CASSLFGFGQPQHF